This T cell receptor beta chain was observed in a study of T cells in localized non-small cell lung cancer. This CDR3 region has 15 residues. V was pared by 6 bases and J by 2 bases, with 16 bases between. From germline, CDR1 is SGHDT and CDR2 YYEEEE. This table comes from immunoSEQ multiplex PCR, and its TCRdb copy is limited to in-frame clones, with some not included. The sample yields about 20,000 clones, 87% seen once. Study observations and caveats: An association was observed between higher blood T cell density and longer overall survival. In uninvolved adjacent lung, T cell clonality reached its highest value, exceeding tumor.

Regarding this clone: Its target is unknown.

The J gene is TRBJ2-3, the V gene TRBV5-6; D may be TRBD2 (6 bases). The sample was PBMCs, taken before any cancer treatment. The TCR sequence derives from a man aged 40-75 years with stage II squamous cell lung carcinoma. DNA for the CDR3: TGTGCCAGCAAGGTGGCGGGGACGGTCACAGATACGCAGTATTTT. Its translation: CASKVAGTVTDTQYF.